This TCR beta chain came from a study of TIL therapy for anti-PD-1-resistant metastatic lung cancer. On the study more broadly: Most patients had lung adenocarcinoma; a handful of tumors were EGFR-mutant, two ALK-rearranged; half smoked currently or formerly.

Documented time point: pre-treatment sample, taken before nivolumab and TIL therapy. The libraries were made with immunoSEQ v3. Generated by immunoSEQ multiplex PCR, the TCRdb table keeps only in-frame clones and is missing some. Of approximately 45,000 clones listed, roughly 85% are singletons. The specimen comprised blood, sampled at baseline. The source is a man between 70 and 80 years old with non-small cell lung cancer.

CDR3 sequence reads: CASSQDGYRHSSYNEQFF. CDR3 in DNA: TGTGCCAGCAGCCAAGATGGGTATCGACACTCCTCCTACAATGAGCAGTTCTTC. V and J are TRBV14 and TRBJ2-1; D gene unclear. The V end lost 0 bases, the J end lost 0 bases, and 15 bases lay between the germline ends. Germline V lookup: CDR1 SGHDN, CDR2 FVKESK. This CDR3 has 18 residues. The full variable domain, completed using reference TRBV14 and TRBJ2-1, is EAGVTQFPSHSVIEKGQTVTLRCDPISGHDNLYWYRRVMGKEIKFLLHFVKESKQDESGMPNNRFLAERTGGTYSTLKVQPAELEDSGVYFCASSQDGYRHSSYNEQFFGPGTRLTVL.